The present T cell receptor beta chain was sequenced within a study of blood T cell repertoires in COVID-19 (dated by TCRdb to 2018 to 2020). A note on the overall study: Samples covering the acute and convalescent phases of COVID-19 were provided by collaborators in the United States, Italy and Spain. The prospective study material was composed of cDNA or gDNA derived from T cells, B-cell-depleted T cells, or PBMCs. Deeply sampled blood TCRbeta repertoires from subjects exposed to, actively infected with, or recovered from COVID-19 were included in the dataset. The repertoires were made available in a free public database intended to serve as a resource for research on the immune response to SARS-CoV-2. The samples were drawn from two sources: the first 160 participants of the ongoing ImmuneRACE study, and 950 to 1,500 subjects contributed by 6 global collaborators. Nearly every sample came with metadata listing a de-identified subject ID, COVID-19 status, age in years and sex. Where HLA class I and class II types were available, the types were taken from metadata supplied by the sample provider, not from assay-based typing. Overall study results and their limits: How much clinical and demographic metadata was included differed by source and by participant, and the metadata was provided uncurated.

One collaborating source in Seattle enrolled patients during active infection and followed them longitudinally through the course of disease. The collaborating institutions used their own protocols to collect whole blood in K2EDTA tubes. Collaborator samples were shipped for TCRbeta analysis as frozen whole blood, isolated PBMCs, or DNA extracted from either sample type. The germline V gene (reference sequence) supplies CDR1 MNHEY and CDR2 SMNVEV. There are 15 amino acids in the CDR3, from cysteine to phenylalanine inclusive. Only the CDR3 region is kept as DNA, spanning 45 bases read in frame from base 1. At the junction V is shortened by 5 bases and J by 7 bases; bases outside the gene matches: 10. Turning to this clone: Its antigen remains unidentified. One base away there is no much larger clone; base qualities are not given.

TCRbeta CDR3 regions were amplified from genomic DNA by means of the immunoSEQ Assay, a bias-controlled multiplex PCR. The authors' analysis ran thus. The number of nucleated cells in each sample was estimated from the amplification of reference gene primers within the assay. Sequence reads were collapsed and filtered to measure the absolute abundance of every unique TCRbeta CDR3 rearrangement. For each sample, productive Simpson clonality was calculated as the square root of Simpson's diversity index across productive rearrangements. Held by TCRdb, this immuneACCESS table contains in-frame sequences only and omits some clones. Under half of the omission traces to an unresolved V gene where checked; the cause of the rest is unknown. V and J calls and clone size are given by that table; D and trimming were obtained from the DNA. This sample is represented by 100,000 to 150,000 clones; approximately 90% of them were singletons. Jointly, the top ten make up around 4.5% of the sample.

The clonotype comes from a man aged 60 to 69 with COVID-19, enrolled during active disease. The sequence links TRBV27 to TRBJ1-4; a stretch of 7 junction bases matches TRBD1. The sequencing sample was made of peripheral blood. The nucleotide sequence reads TGTGCCAGCAGTCTCAGCCGACAGGGAGGTGAAAAACTGTTTTTT. Its protein reads: CASSLSRQGGEKLFF.